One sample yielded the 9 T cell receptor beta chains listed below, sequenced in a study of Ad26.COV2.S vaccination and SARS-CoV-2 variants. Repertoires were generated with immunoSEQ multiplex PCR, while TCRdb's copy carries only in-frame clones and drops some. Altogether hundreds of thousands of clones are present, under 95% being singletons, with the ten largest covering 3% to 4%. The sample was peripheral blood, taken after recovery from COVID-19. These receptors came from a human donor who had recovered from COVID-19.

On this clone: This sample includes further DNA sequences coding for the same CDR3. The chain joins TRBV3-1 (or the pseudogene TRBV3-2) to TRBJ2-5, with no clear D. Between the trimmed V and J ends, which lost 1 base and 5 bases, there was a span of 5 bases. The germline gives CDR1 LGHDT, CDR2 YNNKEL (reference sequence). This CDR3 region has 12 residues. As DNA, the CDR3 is TGTGCCAGCAGCCAAGGTCGGGAGACCCAGTACTTC. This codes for CASSQGRETQYF.

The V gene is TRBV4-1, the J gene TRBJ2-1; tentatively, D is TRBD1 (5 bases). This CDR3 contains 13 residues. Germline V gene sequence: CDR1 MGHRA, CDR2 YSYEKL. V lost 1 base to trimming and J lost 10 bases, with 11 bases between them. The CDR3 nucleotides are TGCGCCAGCAGCCAAGTTACAGGTCGGGAGCAGTTCTTC. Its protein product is CASSQVTGREQFF.

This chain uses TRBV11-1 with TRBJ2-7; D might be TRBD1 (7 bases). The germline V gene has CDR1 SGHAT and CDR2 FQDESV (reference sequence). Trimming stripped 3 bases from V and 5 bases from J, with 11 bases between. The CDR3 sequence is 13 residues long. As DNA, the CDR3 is TGTGCCAGCAGCTTCGTCAGGGGGGACGAGCAGTACTTC. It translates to CASSFVRGDEQYF.

CDR3 sequence: CASSLDGNEQFF. CDR3 DNA: TGTGCCAGCAGTTTAGATGGCAATGAGCAGTTCTTC. The gene calls are TRBV12-3 or TRBV12-4 and TRBJ2-1; no clear D gene. Trimming cost V 1 base and J 6 bases, with 4 bases left between them. The CDR3 runs 12 residues.

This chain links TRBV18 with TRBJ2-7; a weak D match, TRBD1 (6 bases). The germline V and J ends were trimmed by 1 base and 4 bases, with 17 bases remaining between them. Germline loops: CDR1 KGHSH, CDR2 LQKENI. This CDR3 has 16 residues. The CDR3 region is CASSPLPPQGKYEQYF. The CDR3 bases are TGTGCCAGCTCACCACTGCCTCCGCAGGGGAAATACGAGCAGTACTTC.

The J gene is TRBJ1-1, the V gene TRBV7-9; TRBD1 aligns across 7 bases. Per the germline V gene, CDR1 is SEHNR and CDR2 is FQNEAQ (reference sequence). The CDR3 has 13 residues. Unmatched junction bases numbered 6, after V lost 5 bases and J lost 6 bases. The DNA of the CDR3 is TGTGCCAGCAGCGATAACAGGGGTCCTGAAGCTTTCTTT. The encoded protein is CASSDNRGPEAFF.

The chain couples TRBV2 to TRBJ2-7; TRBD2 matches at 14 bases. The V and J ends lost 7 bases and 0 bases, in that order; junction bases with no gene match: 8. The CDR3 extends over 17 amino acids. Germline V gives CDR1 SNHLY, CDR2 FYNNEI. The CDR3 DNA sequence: TGTGCCAGCATAGGACTAGCGGGGGGAGCTACCTCCTACGAGCAGTACTTC. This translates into CASIGLAGGATSYEQYF.

The CDR3 coding sequence is TGTGCCAGTAGTATAGGAAGGGAACAAGAGACCCAGTACTTC. It specifies CASSIGREQETQYF. The chain carries TRBV19 and TRBJ2-5; D is ambiguous. Trimming took off 1 base at V and 2 bases at J, with 8 bases between the two ends. The length of the CDR3 is 14 residues. Germline V gives CDR1 LNHDA, CDR2 SQIVND (reference sequence).

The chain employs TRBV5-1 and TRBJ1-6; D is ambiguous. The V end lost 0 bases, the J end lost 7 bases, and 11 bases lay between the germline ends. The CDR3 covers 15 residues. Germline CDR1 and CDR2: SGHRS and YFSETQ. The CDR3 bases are TGCGCCAGCAGCTTGGAAAGGACTCACAATTCACCCCTCCACTTT. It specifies CASSLERTHNSPLHF.